The clone carrying this T cell receptor beta chain was observed many times. The data belong to a study of CD8+CD57+ T cells in acquired aplastic anemia. Using genomic DNA as the template, TCR beta VDJ and CDR3 profiling was carried out. TCRdb independently ran MiXCR on the reads; one entry per CDR3 protein. The data hold just over 400,000 distinct CDR3 sequences, with 65% to 75% observed a single time. CDR1 and CDR2 (germline): SGHNT, YYREEE (reference sequence). Between the trimmed V and J ends, which lost 0 bases and 0 bases, there was a span of 6 bases. CDR3 length: 14 residues. This chain links TRBV5-4 with TRBJ1-2; D call uncertain. The receptor was derived from a human donor in good health, serving as a control. The sequenced sample consisted of sorted CD4+, CD8+, or CD8+CD57+ T cells (not recorded which) from PBMCs. The CDR3 reads CASSLDGPNYGYTF. In DNA form, the CDR3 reads TGTGCCAGCAGCTTGGACGGACCTAACTATGGCTACACCTTC.